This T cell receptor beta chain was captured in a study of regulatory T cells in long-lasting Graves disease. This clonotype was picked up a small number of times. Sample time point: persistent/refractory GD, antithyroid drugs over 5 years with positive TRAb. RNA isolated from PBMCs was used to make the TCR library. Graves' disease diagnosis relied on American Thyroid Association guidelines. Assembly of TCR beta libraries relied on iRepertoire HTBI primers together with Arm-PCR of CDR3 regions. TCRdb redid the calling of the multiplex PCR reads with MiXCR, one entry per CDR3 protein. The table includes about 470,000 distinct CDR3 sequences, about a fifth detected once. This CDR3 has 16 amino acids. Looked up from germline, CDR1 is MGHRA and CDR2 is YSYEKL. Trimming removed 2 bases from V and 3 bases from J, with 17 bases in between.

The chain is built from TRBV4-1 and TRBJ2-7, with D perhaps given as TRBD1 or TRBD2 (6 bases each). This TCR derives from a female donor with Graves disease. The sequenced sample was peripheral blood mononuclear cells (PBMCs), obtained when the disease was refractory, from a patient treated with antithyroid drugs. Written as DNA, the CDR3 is TGCGCCAGCAGCCAACCCCGACTAGGGGGGAACTACGAGCAGTACTTC. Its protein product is CASSQPRLGGNYEQYF.